These 31 T cell receptor beta chains originate from one sample sequenced in a study of T cell repertoires in cytomegalovirus infection. These receptors' targets are unknown. TCRdb reprocessed the reads via MiXCR and lists one record per CDR3 protein. The sample holds approximately 500,000 distinct CDR3 sequences, roughly a third seen once. This sample comprised cultured PBMCs, obtained from culture after CMV antigen stimulation. The receptor source for this set is a human donor in good health (CMV status not recorded). Some clones in this sample may be carry-over from other donors' samples.

Concerning this clonotype itself: The junction shows a germline mismatch at one end, possibly a read error. The rearrangement uses TRBV14 and TRBJ2-6, with 7 bases aligning to TRBD2. Germline CDR1 and CDR2: SGHDN and FVKESK. The CDR3 is made up of 15 amino acids. The CDR3 loop is CASSQGGGGANVPTF. CDR3 nucleotide sequence: TGTGCCAGCAGCCAAGGCGGGGGTGGGGCCAACGTCCCGACTTTC.

This clonotype is labeled as medium-sized. The J gene is TRBJ2-1, the V gene TRBV7-8, with D perhaps matching TRBD2 (5 bases). V was shortened by 6 bases and J by 7 bases, with 13 bases between the two germline ends. This CDR3 contains 13 residues. The germline V gene has CDR1 SGHVS and CDR2 FQNEAQ. In nucleotides, the CDR3 is TGTGCCAGCAGTATAATTACGGGGAATGAGCAGTTCTTC. It is translated as CASSIITGNEQFF.

The rearrangement uses TRBV12-3 or TRBV12-4 and TRBJ1-3; a weak D match, TRBD1 (5 bases). The CDR3 covers 14 residues. Trimming took off 8 bases at V and 4 bases at J, with 15 bases between the two ends. DNA for the CDR3: TGTGCCAGCCACGACAGAAACCCGGGAAACACCATATATTTT. Protein sequence: CASHDRNPGNTIYF.

The CDR3: CASSHERGPPGYF. The CDR3 coding sequence is TGCGCCAGCAGTCATGAGAGGGGGCCTCCAGGGTACTTC. This chain links TRBV23-1 with TRBJ2-4; 7 bases agree with TRBD1. TRBV23-1 is an ORF, and what it does is uncertain. V shed 3 bases and J 15 bases; nucleotides not matched to a gene: 11. The CDR3 sequence is 13 residues long.

The sample holds one count of this clonotype. This chain uses TRBV6-8 with TRBJ2-3; 13 nucleotides agree with TRBD2. From germline, CDR1 is MNHGY and CDR2 SAAAGT. V shed 0 bases, J shed 5 bases, and the junction held 8 bases outside the gene matches. The CDR3 is 18 residues long. CDR3 sequence reads: CASSYSLLAGGPQDTQYF. The CDR3 DNA sequence: TGTGCCAGCAGTTACTCCCTACTAGCGGGAGGGCCGCAAGATACGCAGTATTTT.

This clonotype has more than one count but fewer than ten. The genes are TRBV24-1 and TRBJ2-3; TRBD2 is a possible D gene (5 bases). Per germline, CDR1 KGHDR and CDR2 SFDVKD. CDR3 size: 17 residues. Trimming shortened V by 5 bases and J by 5 bases, and 22 bases separated the two germline ends. CDR3 in amino acids: CATSGPLLLASGDTQYF. The CDR3 coding sequence is TGTGCCACCAGTGGCCCGTTGTTGCTAGCATCAGGAGATACGCAGTATTTT.

The sample holds a few counts of this clonotype. The V and J genes are TRBV7-2 and TRBJ2-7, with TRBD1 identical over 8 bases. The J segment lost 6 bases and the V segment lost 3 bases, leaving 7 bases of the junction unmatched. This CDR3 has 14 residues. Per germline, CDR1 SGHTA and CDR2 FQGNSA. The CDR3 loop is CASSFRQGWGEQYF. The DNA of the CDR3 is TGTGCCAGCAGCTTCAGACAGGGGTGGGGCGAGCAGTACTTC.

The chain couples TRBV7-2 to TRBJ2-5; D is perhaps TRBD2 (5 bases). This CDR3 comprises 14 residues. The germline V and J ends were trimmed by 1 base and 5 bases, with 11 bases remaining between them. Germline V CDR1 and CDR2: SGHTA, FQGNSA. The CDR3 coding sequence is TGTGCCAGCAGCTTAGACCCGGGGATGGAGACCCAGTACTTC. Amino acids: CASSLDPGMETQYF.

The rearrangement uses TRBV14 and TRBJ2-7; 8 nucleotides match TRBD1. V lost 7 bases and J lost 1; bases outside the gene matches: 9. CDR1 is SGHDN and CDR2 is FVKESK in the germline V gene. The CDR3 totals 15 residues. In DNA form, the CDR3 reads TGTGCCAGCACCTCCGGGCAGGGGGCGTCCTACGAGCAGTACTTC. As protein: CASTSGQGASYEQYF.

This clonotype occurred a few times. The V call is TRBV12-3 or TRBV12-4, the J call TRBJ2-1; 9 bases are shared with TRBD2. This CDR3 region has 14 residues. V dropped 6 bases and J dropped 3; count of bases not matched to a gene: 3. The CDR3 protein is CASRATSGYNEQFF. The CDR3 nucleotides read TGTGCCAGCAGGGCGACTAGCGGCTACAATGAGCAGTTCTTC.

The rearrangement joins TRBV6-2 or TRBV6-3 to TRBJ2-4; D uncertain. The CDR3 consists of 14 residues. Trimming left V 7 bases short and J 6 bases short, with 16 bases between. CDR1 MNHEY and CDR2 SVGEGT come from the germline V gene. CDR3 in amino acids: CASNQRDHRNIQYF. CDR3 coding DNA: TGTGCCAGCAACCAACGTGACCACCGAAACATTCAGTACTTC.

The gene calls are TRBV11-2 and TRBJ2-7; the D gene is possibly TRBD2 (6 bases). The CDR3 runs 16 residues. Trimming stripped 5 bases from V and 1 base from J, with 18 bases between. CDR1 is SGHAT, CDR2 FQNNGV, per germline. Here the CDR3 DNA reads TGTGCCAGCAGCACCCAGCGGGCTGGGCTGTCCTACGAGCAGTACTTC. It is translated as CASSTQRAGLSYEQYF.

The CDR3 spells CASSLRSTFFSGNTIYF. CDR3 coding DNA: TGTGCCAGCAGTTTAAGGAGTACCTTCTTCTCTGGAAACACCATATATTTT. This chain uses TRBV12-3 or TRBV12-4 with TRBJ1-3, with unresolved D. The CDR3 consists of 17 residues. The V end was cut by 2 bases, the J end by 0 bases, with 14 bases between.

This chain connects TRBV24-1 to TRBJ2-1, with 7 positions matching TRBD1. The CDR3 is 15 amino acids. Per the germline V gene, CDR1 is KGHDR and CDR2 is SFDVKD. Losses at the gene ends were 3 bases for V and 10 bases for J; bases not matched to a gene: 11. The CDR3 here is CATSDQLHRGDEQFF. The CDR3 coding sequence is TGTGCCACCAGTGATCAACTTCACAGGGGAGACGAGCAGTTCTTC.

This rearrangement joins TRBV7-8 to TRBJ2-3; D ambiguous. This CDR3 contains 15 residues. Germline V gene lookup returns CDR1 SGHVS and CDR2 FQNEAQ. V lost 2 bases, J lost 1 base, and 10 bases lay in between. CDR3 nucleotide sequence: TGTGCCAGCAGCTTACTAACGTGGGGCACAGATACGCAGTATTTT. Encoded protein: CASSLLTWGTDTQYF.

The chain employs TRBV6-2 or TRBV6-3 and TRBJ1-1; TRBD1 might be the D (6 bases). The V end lost 6 bases, the J end lost 1 base, and 12 bases lay between the germline ends. CDR1 and CDR2 (germline): MNHEY, SVGEGT. CDR3 length: 14 amino acids. This CDR3 is CASRGEQGNTEAFF. The CDR3 coding sequence is TGTGCCAGCAGAGGAGAACAGGGGAACACTGAAGCTTTCTTT.

This chain uses TRBV7-8 with TRBJ1-4; TRBD1 might be the D (6 bases). V was cut by 5 bases and J by 8 bases, with 18 bases left in between. This CDR3 is built from 15 residues. Germline loops: CDR1 SGHVS, CDR2 FQNEAQ. CDR3 sequence: CASSVRTGGKEKLFF. The CDR3 DNA reads TGTGCCAGCAGCGTACGGACGGGGGGCAAAGAAAAACTGTTTTTT. The full variable domain, rest sourced from reference TRBV7-8 and TRBJ1-4, is GAGVSQSPRYKVAKRGQDVALRCDPISGHVSLFWYQQALGQGPEFLTYFQNEAQLDKSGLPSDRFFAERPEGSVSTLKIQRTQQEDSAVYLCASSVRTGGKEKLFFGSGTQLSVL.

The rearrangement links TRBV6-5 to TRBJ1-6; unclear D gene. The CDR3 runs to 18 residues. From germline, CDR1 is MNHEY and CDR2 SVGAGI. V lost 0 bases to trimming and J lost 0 bases, with 12 bases between them. In DNA form, the CDR3 reads TGTGCCAGCAGTTACTCGATTTTGGGGAGCTCCTATAATTCACCCCTCCACTTT. It specifies CASSYSILGSSYNSPLHF.

This clonotype was observed a few times. The chain recombines TRBV6-1 with TRBJ2-3; perhaps TRBD2 as D (5 bases). Looked up from germline, CDR1 is MNHNS and CDR2 is SASEGT. The length of the CDR3 is 14 residues. V was pared by 6 bases and J by 2 bases, with 12 bases between. The CDR3 DNA is TGTGCCAGCAGCGACGAAGGACTCACAGATACGCAGTATTTT. It codes for CASSDEGLTDTQYF.

The rearrangement joins TRBV4-3 to TRBJ1-5; tentative D call: TRBD1 (6 bases). V shed 1 base and J shed 9 bases, with 16 bases lying between them. CDR1 and CDR2 from the germline V gene are LGHNA and YSLEER. This CDR3 has 15 residues. The chain's CDR3 is CASSQATPGVWPQHF. CDR3 DNA sequence: TGCGCCAGCAGCCAAGCAACCCCAGGGGTTTGGCCCCAGCATTTT.

This CDR3 is CASSLGSGRGYEQYV. Written as DNA, the CDR3 is TGTGCCAGCAGCTTAGGATCCGGCAGGGGATACGAGCAGTACGTC. This chain joins TRBV7-9 and TRBJ2-7, with TRBD1 as a possible D gene (6 bases). V was clipped by 1 base and J by 4 bases, with 14 bases between them. Germline loops: CDR1 SEHNR, CDR2 FQNEAQ (reference sequence). The CDR3 runs to 15 residues.

The V gene is TRBV7-9, the J gene TRBJ2-7; no clear D. Germline CDR1 reads SEHNR; CDR2 reads FQNEAQ (reference sequence). Trimming shortened V by 5 bases and J by 0 bases, and 11 bases separated the two germline ends. This CDR3 is 14 amino acids long. The CDR3 DNA sequence: TGTGCCAGCAGCCTCTTAGAGTTCTCCTACGAGCAGTACTTC. Its translation is CASSLLEFSYEQYF. Full variable domain (remainder filled in from reference TRBV7-9 and TRBJ2-7): DTGVSQNPRHKITKRGQNVTFRCDPISEHNRLYWYRQTLGQGPEFLTYFQNEAQLEKSRLLSDRFSAERPKGSFSTLEIQRTEQGDSAMYLCASSLLEFSYEQYFGPGTRLTVT.

This clonotype came up a few times. The chain employs TRBV7-6 and TRBJ2-1, with 9 bases fitting TRBD2. Per germline, CDR1 SGHVS and CDR2 FNYEAQ. With V trimmed by 1 base and J by 0 bases, 13 bases remained unmatched. The CDR3 totals 20 residues. CDR3 DNA sequence: TGTGCCAGCAGCTTAGGAAGACTAGCGGCGGCTTTTAACTCCTACAATGAGCAGTTCTTC. The encoded protein is CASSLGRLAAAFNSYNEQFF.

This clonotype was recorded many times. V usage is TRBV7-2 and J usage is TRBJ2-7, with 12 nucleotides matching TRBD1. The CDR3 sequence is 17 residues long. V was pared by 4 bases and J by 4 bases, with 11 bases of the junction left unmatched. From germline, CDR1 is SGHTA and CDR2 FQGNSA. The CDR3 nucleotides are TGTGCCAGCAGCTCATCGGCTCCGGGACAGGGGGCATACGAGCAGTACTTC. Translating it yields CASSSSAPGQGAYEQYF. The full variable domain, completed using reference TRBV7-2 and TRBJ2-7, is GAGVSQSPSNKVTEKGKDVELRCDPISGHTALYWYRQSLGQGLEFLIYFQGNSAPDKSGLPSDRFSAERTGGSVSTLTIQRTQQEDSAVYLCASSSSAPGQGAYEQYFGPGTRLTVT.

This clonotype was counted a few times. The chain employs TRBV5-1 and TRBJ2-5; 7 bases map to TRBD2. The CDR3 has 15 amino acids. Germline CDR1 SGHRS, CDR2 YFSETQ. V shed 0 bases and J 5 bases; nucleotides not matched to a gene: 7. CDR3 sequence (DNA): TGCGCCAGCAGCTTGGGGTCGGGAGGAAGGGAGACCCAGTACTTC. This sequence encodes CASSLGSGGRETQYF.

The DNA of the CDR3 is TGTGCCAGCAGCCAAGACCGGAGGCAGGGGGGAAGTCAGCCCCAGCATTTT. Its protein is CASSQDRRQGGSQPQHF. V gene TRBV4-2 combines with J gene TRBJ1-5; 7 nucleotides align to TRBD1. Germline V gene sequence: CDR1 LGHNA, CDR2 YNFKEQ. CDR3 length equals 17 residues. The V gene end was trimmed by 0 bases and the J gene end by 6 bases; junction bases not matched to a gene: 11.

The chain carries TRBV29-1 and TRBJ2-2; D remains unclear. V dropped 7 bases and J dropped 6 bases, with 24 bases sitting between them. Per the germline V gene, CDR1 is SQVTM and CDR2 is ANQGSEA. The CDR3 runs 16 residues. The CDR3 DNA reads TGCAGCGCCCGGGCGTATGCTTGGAATGCGGCCGGGGAGCTGTTTTTT. As protein: CSARAYAWNAAGELFF.

The chain uses TRBV9 and TRBJ1-1; 7 nucleotides match TRBD1. Germline values: CDR1 SGDLS, CDR2 YYNGEE. The CDR3 is 15 residues long. J lost 8 bases, V lost 4 bases, and 14 bases had no gene match. This chain's CDR3 is CASSRTMTGNREAFF. In DNA form, the CDR3 reads TGTGCCAGCAGCAGGACTATGACAGGGAACAGGGAAGCTTTCTTT.

This chain joins TRBV10-3 and TRBJ1-2; TRBD1 agrees at 7 bases. The CDR3 length is 16 residues. The V and J ends lost 1 base and 0 bases, in that order; junction bases with no gene match: 5. The germline gives CDR1 ENHRY, CDR2 SYGVKD. The CDR3 loop is CAISEWTGYTNYGYTF. CDR3 nucleotide sequence: TGTGCCATCAGTGAGTGGACAGGCTACACTAACTATGGCTACACCTTC.

In its sample, this clonotype was seen a few times. This chain uses TRBV4-3 with TRBJ1-2; D unresolved. Trimming took 4 bases from V and 3 from J, leaving 12 bases between them. Germline V lookup: CDR1 LGHNA, CDR2 YSLEER. The CDR3 is 14 amino acids. CDR3 nucleotide sequence: TGCGCCAGCAGCCGATCGAGGTTTGACTATGGCTACACCTTC. It yields the protein CASSRSRFDYGYTF.

The chain links TRBV11-2 to TRBJ2-3, with TRBD2 identical over 7 bases. The V and J ends lost 4 bases and 1 base, in that order; junction bases with no gene match: 8. CDR1 and CDR2 (germline): SGHAT, FQNNGV. The length of the CDR3 is 16 residues. Here the CDR3 DNA reads TGTGCCAGCAGCTCATTGACTAGCCCACGCACAGATACGCAGTATTTT. It encodes CASSSLTSPRTDTQYF. The complete variable domain, with remaining parts taken from reference TRBV11-2 and TRBJ2-3, reads EAGVAQSPRYKIIEKRQSVAFWCNPISGHATLYWYQQILGQGPKLLIQFQNNGVVDDSQLPKDRFSAERLKGVDSTLKIQPAKLEDSAVYLCASSSLTSPRTDTQYFGPGTRLTVL.